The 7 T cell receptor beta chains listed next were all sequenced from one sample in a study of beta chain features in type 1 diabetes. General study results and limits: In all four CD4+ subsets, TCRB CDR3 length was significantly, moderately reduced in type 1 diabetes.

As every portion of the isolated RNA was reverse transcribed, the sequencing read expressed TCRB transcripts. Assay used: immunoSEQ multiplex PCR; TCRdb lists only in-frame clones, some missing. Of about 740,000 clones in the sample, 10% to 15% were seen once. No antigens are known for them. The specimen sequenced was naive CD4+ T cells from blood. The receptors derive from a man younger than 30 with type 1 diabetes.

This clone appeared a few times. The CDR3 protein is CASSLDRGLYGYTF. The CDR3 nucleotides read TGTGCCAGCAGCCTGGACAGGGGACTCTATGGCTACACCTTC. The chain couples TRBV13 to TRBJ1-2; 9 positions match TRBD1. V gave up 5 bases and J gave up 4 bases; unmatched junction bases: 5. This CDR3 has 14 residues. Germline-derived CDR1 and CDR2 are PRHDT and FYEKMQ (reference sequence).

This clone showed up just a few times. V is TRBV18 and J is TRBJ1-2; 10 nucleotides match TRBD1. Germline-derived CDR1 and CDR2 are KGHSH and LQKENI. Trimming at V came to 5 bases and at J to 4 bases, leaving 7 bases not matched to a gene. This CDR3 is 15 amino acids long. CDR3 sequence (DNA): TGTGCCAGCTCAGCCGGGACAGGGGAGTTCTATGGCTACACCTTC. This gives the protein CASSAGTGEFYGYTF.

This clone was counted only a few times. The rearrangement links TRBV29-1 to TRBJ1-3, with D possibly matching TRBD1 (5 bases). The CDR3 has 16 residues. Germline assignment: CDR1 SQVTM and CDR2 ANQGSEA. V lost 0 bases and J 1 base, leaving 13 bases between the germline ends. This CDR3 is CSVEDPWDLSGNTIYF. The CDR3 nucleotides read TGCAGCGTTGAAGATCCTTGGGACCTATCTGGAAACACCATATATTTT. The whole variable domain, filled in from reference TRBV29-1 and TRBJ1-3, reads SAVISQKPSRDICQRGTSLTIQCQVDSQVTMMFWYRQQPGQSLTLIATANQGSEATYESGFVIDKFPISRPNLTFSTLTVSNMSPEDSSIYLCSVEDPWDLSGNTIYFGEGSWLTVV.

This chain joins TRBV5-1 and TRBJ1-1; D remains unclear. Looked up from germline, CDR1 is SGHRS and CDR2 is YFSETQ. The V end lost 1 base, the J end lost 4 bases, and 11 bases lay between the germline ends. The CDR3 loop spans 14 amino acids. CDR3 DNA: TGCGCCAGCAGCTTGATGGGGTACAGCACTGAAGCTTTCTTT. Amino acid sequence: CASSLMGYSTEAFF.

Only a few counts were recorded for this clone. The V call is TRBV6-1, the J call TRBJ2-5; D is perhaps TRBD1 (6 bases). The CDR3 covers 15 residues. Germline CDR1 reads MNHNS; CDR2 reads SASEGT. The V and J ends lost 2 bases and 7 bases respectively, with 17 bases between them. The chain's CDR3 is CASSEPGQITGTQYF. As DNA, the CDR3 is TGTGCCAGCAGTGAACCGGGACAAATAACCGGGACCCAGTACTTC.

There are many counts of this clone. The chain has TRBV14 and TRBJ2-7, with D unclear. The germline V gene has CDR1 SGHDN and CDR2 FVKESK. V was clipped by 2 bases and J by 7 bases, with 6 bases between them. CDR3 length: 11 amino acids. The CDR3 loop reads CASSQSSEQYF. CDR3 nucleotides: TGTGCCAGCAGCCAAAGCTCTGAGCAGTACTTC.

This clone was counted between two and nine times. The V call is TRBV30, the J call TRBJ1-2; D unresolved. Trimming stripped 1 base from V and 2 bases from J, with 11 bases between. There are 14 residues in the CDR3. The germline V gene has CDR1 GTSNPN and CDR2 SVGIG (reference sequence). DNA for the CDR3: TGTGCCTGGAGTGGCCAACTACCAAACTATGGCTACACCTTC. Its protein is CAWSGQLPNYGYTF. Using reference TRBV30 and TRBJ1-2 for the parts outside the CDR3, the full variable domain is SQTIHQWPATLVQPVGSPLSLECTVEGTSNPNLYWYRQAAGRGLQLLFYSVGIGQISSEVPQNLSASRPQDRQFILSSKKLLLSDSGFYLCAWSGQLPNYGYTFGSGTRLTVV.